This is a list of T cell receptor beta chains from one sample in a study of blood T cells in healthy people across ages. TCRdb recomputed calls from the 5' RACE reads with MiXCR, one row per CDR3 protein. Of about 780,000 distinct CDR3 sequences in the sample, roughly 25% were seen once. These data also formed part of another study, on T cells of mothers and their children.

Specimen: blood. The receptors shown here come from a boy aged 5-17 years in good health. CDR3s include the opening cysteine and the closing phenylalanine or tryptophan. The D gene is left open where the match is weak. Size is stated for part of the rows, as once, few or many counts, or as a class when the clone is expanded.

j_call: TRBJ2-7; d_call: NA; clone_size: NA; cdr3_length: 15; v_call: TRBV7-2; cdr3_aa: CASSLLRGYSYEQYF; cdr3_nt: TGTGCCAGCAGCTTATTGCGGGGCTACTCCTACGAGCAGTACTTC
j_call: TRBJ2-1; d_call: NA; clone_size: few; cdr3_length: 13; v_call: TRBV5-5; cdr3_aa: CASSWATGNEQFF; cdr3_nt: TGTGCCAGCAGCTGGGCCACGGGGAATGAGCAGTTCTTC
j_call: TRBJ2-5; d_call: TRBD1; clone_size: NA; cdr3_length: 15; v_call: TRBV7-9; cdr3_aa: CASSLAVTGEETQYF; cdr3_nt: TGTGCCAGCAGCTTAGCAGTTACAGGGGAAGAGACCCAGTACTTC
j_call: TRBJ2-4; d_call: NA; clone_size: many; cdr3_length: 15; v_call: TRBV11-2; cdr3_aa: CASSFILAGGNIQYF; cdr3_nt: TGTGCCAGCAGCTTTATATTGGCTGGGGGAAACATTCAGTACTTC
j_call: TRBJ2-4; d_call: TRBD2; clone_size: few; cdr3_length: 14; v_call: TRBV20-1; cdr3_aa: CSARASGGKNIQYF; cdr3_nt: TGCAGTGCTAGGGCTAGCGGGGGTAAAAACATTCAGTACTTC
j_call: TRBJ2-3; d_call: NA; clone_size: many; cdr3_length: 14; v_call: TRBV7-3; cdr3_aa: CASGSGLLTDTQYF; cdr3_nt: TGTGCCAGCGGAAGCGGGCTACTCACAGATACGCAGTATTTT
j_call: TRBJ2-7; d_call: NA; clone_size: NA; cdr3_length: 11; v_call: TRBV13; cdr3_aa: CASSLFTVQYF; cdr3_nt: TGTGCCAGCAGCTTATTTACCGTGCAGTACTTC
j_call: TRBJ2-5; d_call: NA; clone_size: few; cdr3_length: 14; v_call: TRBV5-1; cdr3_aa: CASSRGAYQETQYF; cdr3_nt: TGCGCCAGCAGCCGGGGGGCCTACCAAGAGACCCAGTACTTC
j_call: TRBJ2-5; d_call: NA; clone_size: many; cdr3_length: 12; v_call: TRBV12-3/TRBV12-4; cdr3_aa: CASSSTGETQYF; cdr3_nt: TGTGCCAGCAGTTCCACCGGAGAGACCCAGTACTTC
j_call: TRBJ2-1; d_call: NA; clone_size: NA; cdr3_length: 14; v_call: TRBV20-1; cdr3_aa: CSASGDSGYNEQFF; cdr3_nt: TGCAGTGCTAGCGGTGATAGCGGCTACAATGAGCAGTTCTTC
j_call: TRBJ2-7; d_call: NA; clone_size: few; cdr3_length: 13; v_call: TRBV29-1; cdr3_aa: CSVDPGDTYEQYF; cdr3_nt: TGCAGCGTTGATCCAGGGGATACCTACGAGCAGTACTTC
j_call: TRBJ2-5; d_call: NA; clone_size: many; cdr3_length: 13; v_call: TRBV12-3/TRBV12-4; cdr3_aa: CASSLLRQETQYF; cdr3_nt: TGTGCCAGCAGTTTATTAAGGCAAGAGACCCAGTACTTC
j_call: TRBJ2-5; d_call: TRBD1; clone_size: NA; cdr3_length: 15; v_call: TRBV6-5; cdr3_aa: CASSYLGTGGETQYF; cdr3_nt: TGTGCCAGCAGTTACCTCGGGACAGGGGGAGAGACCCAGTACTTC
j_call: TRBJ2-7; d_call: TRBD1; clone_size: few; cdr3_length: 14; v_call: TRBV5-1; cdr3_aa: CASSLRTGHYEQYF; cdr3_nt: TGCGCCAGCAGCTTGCGGACAGGCCACTACGAGCAGTACTTC
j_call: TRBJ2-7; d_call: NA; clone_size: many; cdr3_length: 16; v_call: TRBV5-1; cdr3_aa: CASSQSPSSLSYEQYF; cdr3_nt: TGCGCCAGCAGTCAAAGCCCAAGCTCCCTCTCCTACGAGCAGTACTTC
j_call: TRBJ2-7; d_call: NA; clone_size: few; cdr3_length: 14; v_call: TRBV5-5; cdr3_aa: CASSSRDMSYEQYF; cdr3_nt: TGTGCCAGCAGCTCCCGGGACATGTCCTACGAGCAGTACTTC
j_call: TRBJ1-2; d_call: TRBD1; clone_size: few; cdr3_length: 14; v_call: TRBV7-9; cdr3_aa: CASSSPAGGLGYTF; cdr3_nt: TGTGCCAGCAGCTCGCCCGCAGGGGGCCTTGGCTACACCTTC
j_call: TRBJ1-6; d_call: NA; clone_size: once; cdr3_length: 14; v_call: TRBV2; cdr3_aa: CASEGSSYNSPLHF; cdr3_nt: TGTGCCAGCGAGGGCAGCTCCTATAATTCACCCCTCCACTTT
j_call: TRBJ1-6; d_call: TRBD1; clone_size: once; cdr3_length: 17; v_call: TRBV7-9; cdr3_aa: CASSFHRGSSYNSPLHF; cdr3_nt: TGTGCCAGCAGCTTCCACAGGGGCTCCTCCTATAATTCACCCCTCCACTTT
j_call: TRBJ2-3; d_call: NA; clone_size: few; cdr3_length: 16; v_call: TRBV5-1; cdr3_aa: CASSLEESGHTDTQYF; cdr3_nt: TGCGCCAGCAGCTTGGAGGAGAGCGGCCACACAGATACGCAGTATTTT
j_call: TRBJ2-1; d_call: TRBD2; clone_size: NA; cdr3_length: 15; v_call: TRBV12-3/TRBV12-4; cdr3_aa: CASNPSGSSYNEQFF; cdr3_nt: TGTGCCAGCAACCCTAGCGGAAGCTCCTACAATGAGCAGTTCTTC
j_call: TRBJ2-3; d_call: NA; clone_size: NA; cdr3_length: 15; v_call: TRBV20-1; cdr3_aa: CSARFQRSGTDTQYF; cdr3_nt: TGCAGTGCTAGATTTCAGCGATCCGGGACAGATACGCAGTATTTT
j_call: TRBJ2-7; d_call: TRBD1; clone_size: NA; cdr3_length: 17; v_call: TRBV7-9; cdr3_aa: CASSQIPGQGLHVGQYF; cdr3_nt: TGTGCCAGCAGCCAAATACCGGGACAGGGGCTTCATGTGGGGCAGTACTTC
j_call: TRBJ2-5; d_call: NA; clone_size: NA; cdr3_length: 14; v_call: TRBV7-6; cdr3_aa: CASSAGRGQETQYF; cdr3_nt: TGTGCCAGCAGCGCCGGACGGGGCCAAGAGACCCAGTACTTC
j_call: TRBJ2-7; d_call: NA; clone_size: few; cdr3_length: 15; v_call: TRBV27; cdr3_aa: CASSSDRRPGYEQYF; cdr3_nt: TGTGCCAGCAGTTCCGACAGACGACCGGGGTACGAGCAGTACTTC
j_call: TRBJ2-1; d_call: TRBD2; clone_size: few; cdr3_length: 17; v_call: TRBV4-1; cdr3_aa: CASSRGLAASSYNEQFF; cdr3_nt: TGCGCCAGCAGCCGAGGACTAGCGGCTAGCTCCTACAATGAGCAGTTCTTC
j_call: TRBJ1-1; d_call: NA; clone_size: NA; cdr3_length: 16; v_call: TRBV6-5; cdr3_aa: CASSQIRVIGNTEAFF; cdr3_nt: TGTGCCAGCAGTCAGATTAGGGTTATCGGGAACACTGAAGCTTTCTTT